Below, 15 T cell receptor beta chains from the same sample are listed, as sequenced in a study of blood T cell repertoires in COVID-19. TCRdb's copy holds only in-frame clones and misses some; the assay was immunoSEQ multiplex PCR. The sample yields under 150,000 clones, about 90% seen once. The sequencing sample was made of peripheral blood. The receptors were gathered from a man in his forties or fifties with active or convalescent COVID-19.

This clone showed up just once. The gene calls are TRBV7-8 and TRBJ2-5; TRBD1 is a possible D gene (5 bases). In germline, CDR1 is SGHVS, CDR2 FQNEAQ. The CDR3 spans 15 residues. Trimming removed 4 bases from V and 5 bases from J, with 17 bases in between. In DNA, the CDR3 is TGTGCCAGCAGCTACACCTTTGGGGCTTCGGAGACCCAGTACTTC. Amino acid sequence: CASSYTFGASETQYF.

V is TRBV4-1 and J is TRBJ1-3; no clear D. V lost 1 base and J lost 0, with 10 bases in between. Per the germline V gene, CDR1 is MGHRA and CDR2 is YSYEKL. The CDR3 is 16 amino acids. CDR3: CASSQGPGSSGNTIYF. The CDR3 DNA reads TGCGCCAGCAGCCAAGGGCCGGGGAGCTCTGGAAACACCATATATTTT.

The CDR3 DNA is TGCGCCAGCAGCCCGGAGGGACAGGGGGCGCGCGGCTACACCTTC. This encodes CASSPEGQGARGYTF. The chain links TRBV5-1 to TRBJ1-2; 12 bases line up with TRBD1. CDR1 is SGHRS, CDR2 YFSETQ, per germline. Unmatched junction bases numbered 9, after V lost 4 bases and J lost 8 bases. The CDR3 has 15 amino acids.

The rearrangement uses TRBV4-2 and TRBJ1-5, with TRBD1 as a possible D gene (5 bases). V was shortened by 0 bases and J by 3 bases, with 9 bases between the two germline ends. Germline V gene lookup returns CDR1 LGHNA and CDR2 YNFKEQ. The length of the CDR3 is 15 residues. CDR3 protein: CASSQDSRVNQPQHF. CDR3 sequence (DNA): TGTGCCAGCAGCCAAGATTCCAGGGTCAATCAGCCCCAGCATTTT.

This chain joins TRBV6-4 and TRBJ2-1, with D maybe TRBD2 (6 bases). Trimming removed 4 bases from V and 9 bases from J, with 13 bases in between. The CDR3 consists of 13 residues. The germline gives CDR1 MRHNA, CDR2 SNTAGT. The CDR3: CASSGAGKGEQFF. CDR3 sequence (DNA): TGTGCCAGCAGTGGTGCGGGAAAGGGTGAGCAGTTCTTC.

The J gene is TRBJ2-1, the V gene TRBV5-4, with D possibly TRBD2 on 7 matching bases. Germline CDR1 SGHNT, CDR2 YYREEE (reference sequence). Between the trimmed V and J ends, which lost 1 base and 7 bases, there was a span of 15 bases. CDR3 length: 15 residues. CDR3 bases: TGTGCCAGCAGCTTGACTATGGGGGGGGCGAATGAGCAGTTCTTC. It is translated as CASSLTMGGANEQFF.

The table lists this clone with a count of one. The rearrangement links TRBV27 to TRBJ2-1, with 7 bases that match TRBD2. There are 15 residues in the CDR3. Losses at the gene ends were 3 bases for V and 0 bases for J; bases not matched to a gene: 2. The V gene's germline CDR1 is MNHEY and CDR2 SMNVEV (reference sequence). The CDR3 region is CASSFLAASYNEQFF. Written as DNA, the CDR3 is TGTGCCAGCAGTTTCCTAGCGGCCTCCTACAATGAGCAGTTCTTC.

This chain uses TRBV19 with TRBJ2-7; D gene ambiguous. Trimming shortened V by 4 bases and J by 4 bases, and 11 bases separated the two germline ends. Germline CDR1 LNHDA, CDR2 SQIVND (reference sequence). The CDR3 has 13 residues. As DNA, the CDR3 is TGTGCCAGTAGTAAGGAACAGCTATACGAGCAGTACTTC. This gives the protein CASSKEQLYEQYF.

The rearrangement links TRBV4-2 to TRBJ2-3; D is undetermined. Germline V gene lookup returns CDR1 LGHNA and CDR2 YNFKEQ. The length of the CDR3 is 16 residues. The V end was cut by 2 bases, the J end by 3 bases, with 15 bases between. The CDR3 coding sequence is TGTGCCAGCAGCCAATTTCGCAATGAGGCGACAGATACGCAGTATTTT. Its protein product is CASSQFRNEATDTQYF.

V gene TRBV6-1 combines with J gene TRBJ2-5; D may be TRBD2 (6 bases). V gave up 2 bases and J gave up 5 bases, with 18 bases separating them. This CDR3 region has 16 residues. The germline CDR1 and CDR2 sequences are MNHNS and SASEGT. For the CDR3, the DNA is TGTGCCAGCAGTGAACAAACGGGAGTGCGGTCGGAGACCCAGTACTTC. Amino acids: CASSEQTGVRSETQYF.

CDR3 sequence: CASSTKGGHNTGELFF. For the CDR3, the DNA is TGTGCCAGCAGTACGAAAGGGGGTCACAACACCGGGGAGCTGTTTTTT. V gene TRBV28 combines with J gene TRBJ2-2; tentatively, D is TRBD1 (6 bases). CDR1 is MDHEN and CDR2 is SYDVKM in the germline V gene. This CDR3 comprises 16 residues. V was shortened by 5 bases and J by 2 bases, with 15 bases between the two germline ends.

The chain joins TRBV27 to TRBJ2-7, with D possibly being TRBD1 (5 bases). Trimming stripped 4 bases from V and 1 base from J, with 11 bases between. The CDR3 length is 14 residues. Germline V CDR1 and CDR2: MNHEY, SMNVEV (reference sequence). The CDR3 loop reads CASSSRVTSYEQYF. As DNA, the CDR3 is TGTGCCAGCAGTTCCAGGGTTACTTCCTACGAGCAGTACTTC.

The genes are TRBV7-9 and TRBJ2-7; possible D gene TRBD2, 5 bases. V was clipped by 2 bases and J by 10 bases, with 18 bases between them. Germline V gives CDR1 SEHNR, CDR2 FQNEAQ (reference sequence). This CDR3 contains 14 residues. As DNA, the CDR3 is TGTGCCAGCAGCTTACGGCGAAACGTCGAGGGTCAGTACTTC. It codes for CASSLRRNVEGQYF.

This clone was seen only a few times. The chain employs TRBV18 and TRBJ2-7, with 9 bases lining up with TRBD1. The V gene's germline CDR1 is KGHSH and CDR2 LQKENI. This CDR3 is built from 15 residues. The ends lost 6 bases at V and 3 bases at J; junction bases unmatched: 9. The chain's CDR3 is CASSPTGTGLYEQYF. Written as DNA, the CDR3 is TGTGCCAGCTCGCCCACCGGGACAGGGCTCTACGAGCAGTACTTC.

J is TRBJ1-1 and V is TRBV5-4; D is unclear. The CDR3 runs 17 residues. V lost 0 bases and J 0 bases, leaving 15 bases between the germline ends. Germline lookup yields CDR1 SGHNT and CDR2 YYREEE (reference sequence). For the CDR3, the DNA is TGTGCCAGCAGCTTGGAAAGTCCAATACAATTGAACACTGAAGCTTTCTTT. Protein sequence: CASSLESPIQLNTEAFF.